Shown below are 24 T cell receptor beta chains from a single sample sequenced in a study of response to subunit inactivated influenza vaccine. One entry per CDR3 protein, called by TCRdb with MiXCR from the RT-PCR reads. The sample includes roughly 710,000 distinct CDR3 sequences, 12% to 15% seen only once; the top ten take roughly 7.2%. The specimen was PBMCs from blood, collected 14 to 15 days before vaccination. The receptors were sampled from a man aged 45-65 years who received an inactivated influenza vaccine.

This clonotype was seen more than once but under ten times. The chain uses TRBV28 and TRBJ1-1; TRBD1 matches 7 bases. From germline, CDR1 is MDHEN and CDR2 SYDVKM. This CDR3 region has 15 residues. The V gene end was trimmed by 3 bases and the J gene end by 0 bases; junction bases not matched to a gene: 4. The CDR3 region is CASSFTGQLNTEAFF. DNA of the CDR3: TGTGCCAGCAGTTTTACGGGACAGTTGAACACTGAAGCTTTCTTT.

This clonotype appeared many times. The V call is TRBV6-2 or TRBV6-3, the J call TRBJ2-7; maybe TRBD2 (6 bases). Per germline, CDR1 MNHEY and CDR2 SVGEGT. Trimming pared 4 bases from V and 1 base from J, leaving 11 bases between. CDR3 length equals 14 residues. This CDR3 reads CASSSGLLSYEQYF. CDR3 nucleotides: TGTGCCAGCAGTTCGGGACTCCTTTCCTACGAGCAGTACTTC.

The CDR3 is CSARGPAGAPDTQYF. The CDR3 DNA sequence: TGCAGTGCTAGAGGCCCAGCGGGAGCCCCAGATACGCAGTATTTT. V and J are TRBV20-1 and TRBJ2-3, with 8 bases identical to TRBD2. The CDR3 is 15 residues long. The junction had 7 bases not matched to a gene; V was cut back by 1 base and J by 4 bases. Germline values: CDR1 DFQATT, CDR2 SNEGSKA (reference sequence).

The chain has TRBV6-2 or TRBV6-3 and TRBJ2-2; D not certain. This CDR3 comprises 11 residues. Trimming removed 5 bases from V and 9 bases from J, with 7 bases in between. Germline loops: CDR1 MNHEY, CDR2 SVGEGT. The CDR3 loop is CASSPHRELFF. Here the CDR3 DNA reads TGTGCCAGCAGTCCCCACCGGGAGCTGTTTTTT.

This clonotype was observed a handful of times. The rearrangement links TRBV12-3 or TRBV12-4 to TRBJ1-1; D may be TRBD1 (6 bases). This CDR3 has 15 amino acids. Between the trimmed V and J ends, which lost 4 bases and 0 bases, there was a span of 12 bases. In DNA form, the CDR3 reads TGTGCCAGCAGTTCCCGGACAGTCATGAACACTGAAGCTTTCTTT. Its translation is CASSSRTVMNTEAFF.

This clonotype showed up many times. This chain connects TRBV29-1 to TRBJ2-2; unclear D gene. CDR1 is SQVTM, CDR2 ANQGSEA, per germline. Trimming took off 3 bases at V and 7 bases at J, with 9 bases between the two ends. The CDR3 totals 12 residues. CDR3 protein: CSVDGVNGELFF. For the CDR3, the DNA is TGCAGCGTTGATGGGGTGAACGGGGAGCTGTTTTTT.

This clonotype came up many times. V usage is TRBV4-1 and J usage is TRBJ1-1; 7 bases map to TRBD1. V lost 4 bases, J lost 6 bases, and 5 bases stayed unmatched. Germline V gene sequence: CDR1 MGHRA, CDR2 YSYEKL. The CDR3 consists of 13 residues. As DNA, the CDR3 is TGCGCCAGCAGCCTCACAGGGGTAGCTGAAGCTTTCTTT. As protein: CASSLTGVAEAFF.

In its sample, this clonotype was seen a few times. The chain carries TRBV7-8 and TRBJ1-4; a possible D gene is TRBD1 (6 bases). V gave up 0 bases and J gave up 7 bases, with 15 bases separating them. The CDR3 spans 16 residues. Per germline, CDR1 SGHVS and CDR2 FQNEAQ. The DNA of the CDR3 is TGTGCCAGCAGCTTAGCGGGGGCGGGGCTGGGTGAAAAACTGTTTTTT. This sequence encodes CASSLAGAGLGEKLFF.

This clonotype was detected only once. The chain is built from TRBV2 and TRBJ1-5; 7 bases are a match to TRBD1. Germline V CDR1 and CDR2: SNHLY, FYNNEI. The CDR3 runs 12 residues. V was clipped by 8 bases and J by 7 bases; unmatched bases: 5. CDR3 sequence reads: CASQGGGQPQHF. CDR3 bases: TGTGCCAGCCAGGGGGGAGGCCAGCCCCAGCATTTT.

In its sample, this clonotype was seen a few times. The rearrangement links TRBV19 to TRBJ2-2, with 9 bases matching TRBD1. The germline V gene encodes CDR1 LNHDA and CDR2 SQIVND (reference sequence). V shed 6 bases, J shed 5 bases, and the junction held 7 bases outside the gene matches. The CDR3 consists of 15 residues. The CDR3 sequence: CASSRSGQGTGELFF. The CDR3 DNA sequence: TGTGCCAGTAGCCGGTCGGGACAGGGAACCGGGGAGCTGTTTTTT.

The chain employs TRBV20-1 and TRBJ2-3; D is possibly TRBD2 (5 bases). This CDR3 is 14 amino acids long. Germline-derived CDR1 and CDR2 are DFQATT and SNEGSKA (reference sequence). Trimming cost V 6 bases and J 1 base, with 14 bases left between them. The CDR3 loop is CSANTLAGTDTQYF. CDR3 coding DNA: TGCAGTGCCAACACGCTAGCTGGCACAGATACGCAGTATTTT.

The chain has TRBV30 and TRBJ1-6; D not certain. In germline, CDR1 is GTSNPN, CDR2 SVGIG (reference sequence). This CDR3 is 12 amino acids long. V was shortened by 4 bases and J by 10 bases, with 11 bases between the two germline ends. The CDR3 region is CAWNRENSPLHF. The DNA of the CDR3 is TGTGCCTGGAATCGGGAAAACTCACCCCTCCACTTT.

V usage is TRBV29-1 and J usage is TRBJ2-7, with a possible D match to TRBD1 (6 bases). V lost 6 bases, J lost 3 bases, and 6 bases lay in between. This CDR3 is 10 amino acids long. CDR1 is SQVTM, CDR2 ANQGSEA, per germline. The CDR3 sequence: CSVQGYEQYF. CDR3 bases: TGCAGCGTACAGGGCTACGAGCAGTACTTC.

In this sample, this clonotype turned up many times. The chain links TRBV5-1 to TRBJ2-1, with TRBD1 matching over 9 bases. This CDR3 is built from 17 residues. V lost 0 bases, J lost 4 bases, and 8 bases stayed unmatched. Germline V gene lookup returns CDR1 SGHRS and CDR2 YFSETQ. The DNA of the CDR3 is TGCGCCAGCAGCTTGGGGTTACAGGGGGCGGGATACAATGAGCAGTTCTTC. It specifies CASSLGLQGAGYNEQFF.

This clonotype came up a few times. The chain employs TRBV9 and TRBJ2-7, with unresolved D. CDR1 is SGDLS and CDR2 is YYNGEE in the germline V gene. Trimming took 4 bases from V and 6 from J, leaving 17 bases between them. This CDR3 has 14 residues. The CDR3 bases are TGTGCCAGCAGCCCAGTGGCGAATTTTCCCGAGCAGTACTTC. As protein: CASSPVANFPEQYF.

This clonotype was seen more than once but under ten times. The J gene is TRBJ2-1, the V gene TRBV2; no clear D. Looked up from germline, CDR1 is SNHLY and CDR2 is FYNNEI. This CDR3 comprises 15 residues. Trimming took 6 bases from V and 1 from J, leaving 13 bases between them. The DNA of the CDR3 is TGTGCCAGCAGGTTGCAGGCGGCGTCCTACAATGAGCAGTTCTTC. It translates to CASRLQAASYNEQFF.

J is TRBJ2-3 and V is TRBV4-1; no clear D gene. Per germline, CDR1 MGHRA and CDR2 YSYEKL. The V and J ends lost 1 base and 1 base respectively, with 15 bases between them. This CDR3 comprises 17 residues. The CDR3 region is CASSQGHLGPRTDTQYF. In nucleotides, the CDR3 is TGCGCCAGCAGCCAAGGGCATCTAGGGCCCCGCACAGATACGCAGTATTTT.

The rearrangement uses TRBV9 and TRBJ2-3, with 9 positions matching TRBD2. The CDR3 contains 16 residues. V was clipped by 4 bases and J by 0 bases; unmatched bases: 6. Germline V lookup: CDR1 SGDLS, CDR2 YYNGEE. The CDR3 loop reads CASSISGGLSTDTQYF. CDR3 DNA sequence: TGTGCCAGCAGCATTAGCGGGGGCCTAAGCACAGATACGCAGTATTTT.

The chain employs TRBV3-1 and TRBJ2-5; 9 bases match TRBD1. The germline V gene has CDR1 LGHDT and CDR2 YNNKEL (reference sequence). With 4 bases clipped from V and 4 bases from J, the junction kept 13 bases outside the gene matches. The CDR3 length is 17 residues. The CDR3 sequence: CASSLNRGRVFLETQYF. In nucleotides, the CDR3 is TGTGCCAGCAGCCTTAACAGGGGGCGAGTATTTTTAGAGACCCAGTACTTC.

The chain employs TRBV11-2 and TRBJ1-4; possibly TRBD1 for D (5 bases). The CDR3 extends over 14 amino acids. Germline assignment: CDR1 SGHAT and CDR2 FQNNGV. Trimming cost V 5 bases and J 7 bases, with 14 bases left between them. The CDR3 sequence is CASSAGPGGEKLFF. CDR3 DNA: TGTGCCAGCAGCGCGGGACCGGGGGGTGAAAAACTGTTTTTT. Variable domain in full (rest from reference TRBV11-2 and TRBJ1-4): EAGVAQSPRYKIIEKRQSVAFWCNPISGHATLYWYQQILGQGPKLLIQFQNNGVVDDSQLPKDRFSAERLKGVDSTLKIQPAKLEDSAVYLCASSAGPGGEKLFFGSGTQLSVL.

This clonotype showed up just a few times. J is TRBJ2-7 and V is TRBV29-1; TRBD1 matches at 10 bases. Germline V CDR1 and CDR2: SQVTM, ANQGSEA. This CDR3 is 17 amino acids long. V gave up 0 bases and J gave up 1 base; unmatched junction bases: 9. The CDR3 spells CSVEDLDPGQGSYEQYF. DNA of the CDR3: TGCAGCGTTGAAGATCTCGATCCGGGACAGGGGTCCTACGAGCAGTACTTC.

This chain links TRBV2 with TRBJ2-5; the D gene could be TRBD1 or TRBD2 (6 bases each). This CDR3 contains 14 residues. Trimming removed 7 bases at V and 3 bases at J, with 15 bases between. The germline CDR1 and CDR2 sequences are SNHLY and FYNNEI. The CDR3 reads CASKGGRFEETQYF. In DNA, the CDR3 is TGTGCCAGCAAGGGGGGAAGGTTTGAAGAGACCCAGTACTTC.

About this clonotype itself: A junction end diverges from the germline sequence, so it may reflect a read error. This chain uses TRBV10-3 with TRBJ1-2; D is uncertain. This CDR3 is 15 amino acids long. Germline V gene sequence: CDR1 ENHRY, CDR2 SYGVKD. CDR3 DNA sequence: TGTGCCATCAGTGCTACCAGTGTTGGCCCAATGGGCTACGCCTTC. This translates into CAISATSVGPMGYAF.

With regard to this clonotype: A junction end diverges from the germline sequence, so it may reflect a read error. The rearrangement links TRBV5-6 to TRBJ2-5; D is uncertain. Germline CDR1 reads SGHDT; CDR2 reads YYEEEE. The CDR3 contains 12 residues. CDR3 bases: TGTGTCAGCAGGAACCCAACCGAGACCCAGTACTTC. Translating it yields CVSRNPTETQYF.